This TCR beta chain is from a study of T cell repertoires in cytomegalovirus infection. Each CDR3 protein gets one entry after TCRdb re-called the reads with MiXCR. The table shows about 330,000 distinct CDR3 sequences, with about 35% occurring only once. This clonotype has at least ten counts. Its antigen is not identified. Germline CDR1 reads SGHTA; CDR2 reads FQGNSA. Trimming removed 1 base from V and 1 base from J; junction bases left unmatched: 3. The CDR3 spans 15 residues. The starting material was cultured PBMCs, obtained from culture after CMV antigen stimulation. The chain carries TRBV7-2 and TRBJ2-5; 7 nucleotides line up with TRBD1. The clonotype was recovered from a human donor in good health (CMV status not recorded). Some clones in this sample may be carry-over from other donors' samples. The CDR3 sequence: CASSLDRGSQETQYF. CDR3 DNA: TGTGCCAGCAGCTTAGACAGGGGAAGCCAAGAGACCCAGTACTTC.